The 26 T cell receptor beta chains in this list originate from one sample, sequenced in a study of beta chain features in type 1 diabetes. Study conclusions and caveats: TCRB CDR3s were moderately but significantly shorter in Type 1 diabetes patients in all four CD4+ subsets.

These receptors have no identified antigens. Reverse transcribing all isolated RNA meant expressed TCRB transcripts were sequenced. Measured with immunoSEQ multiplex PCR; TCRdb has only the in-frame clones, and not every one. The sample lists about 250,000 clones; 11% were seen once. The sample taken for sequencing was naive CD4+ T cells from blood. These TCRs come from a man aged 25-45 years with type 1 diabetes.

A few counts support this clone. V usage is TRBV10-3 and J usage is TRBJ1-1; D remains ambiguous. This CDR3 comprises 16 residues. V lost 1 base and J 4 bases, leaving 16 bases between the germline ends. Germline V gene sequence: CDR1 ENHRY, CDR2 SYGVKD. CDR3 loop: CAISEYSLDSGTEAFF. CDR3 bases: TGTGCCATCAGTGAGTACTCCCTAGATAGCGGCACTGAAGCTTTCTTT.

This clone was picked up one time. This chain connects TRBV2 to TRBJ2-1, with D perhaps TRBD1 (6 bases). Germline assignment: CDR1 SNHLY and CDR2 FYNNEI. The ends were cut back, 0 bases at V and 2 bases at J, with 8 bases in the middle. The CDR3 runs 15 residues. The CDR3 protein is CASSEAGAAYNEQFF. As DNA, the CDR3 is TGTGCCAGCAGTGAAGCGGGGGCCGCCTACAATGAGCAGTTCTTC.

This clone has a handful of counts. This chain joins TRBV4-2 and TRBJ1-1, with unresolved D. Germline-derived CDR1 and CDR2 are LGHNA and YNFKEQ. This CDR3 has 13 amino acids. V lost 5 bases to trimming and J lost 6 bases, with 13 bases between them. The CDR3, as DNA: TGTGCCAGCAGCTCCCAGGAAGGCGCTGAAGCTTTCTTT. Translating gives CASSSQEGAEAFF.

The table lists this clone with a few counts. The chain uses TRBV11-2 and TRBJ2-7; D ambiguous. This CDR3 has 11 residues. V lost 4 bases to trimming and J lost 6 bases, with 7 bases between them. Per germline, CDR1 SGHAT and CDR2 FQNNGV. CDR3 bases: TGTGCCAGCAGCTCTAATGCCGAGCAGTACTTC. Its translation: CASSSNAEQYF.

This clone has just a few counts. The J gene is TRBJ2-5, the V gene TRBV18; 8 bases line up with TRBD1. J was trimmed by 3 bases and V by 2 bases; bases with no gene match: 2. Germline CDR1 KGHSH, CDR2 LQKENI. There are 14 residues in the CDR3. CDR3 region: CASSPSGGKETQYF. The CDR3 DNA sequence: TGTGCCAGCTCACCATCAGGGGGCAAAGAGACCCAGTACTTC. Supplemented by reference TRBV18 and TRBJ2-5, the full variable domain reads NAGVMQNPRHLVRRRGQEARLRCSPMKGHSHVYWYRQLPEEGLKFMVYLQKENIIDESGMPKERFSAEFPKEGPSILRIQQVVRGDSAAYFCASSPSGGKETQYFGPGTRLLVL.

The CDR3 sequence is CASSQLPTGTGGWGETQYF. CDR3 in DNA: TGTGCCAGCAGCCAACTCCCCACCGGGACAGGGGGCTGGGGGGAGACCCAGTACTTC. The V and J genes are TRBV4-2 and TRBJ2-5, with TRBD1 identical over 12 bases. This CDR3 is built from 19 residues. V dropped 2 bases and J dropped 5; count of bases not matched to a gene: 15. Per germline, CDR1 LGHNA and CDR2 YNFKEQ.

This clone has a handful of counts. The rearrangement joins TRBV10-3 to TRBJ2-2; 10 bases fit TRBD1. V lost 4 bases and J lost 3; bases outside the gene matches: 5. This CDR3 has 16 residues. From germline, CDR1 is ENHRY and CDR2 SYGVKD. CDR3 DNA: TGTGCCATCAGTGCCCCAGGGACAGGGGACACCGGGGAGCTGTTTTTT. This sequence encodes CAISAPGTGDTGELFF.

The chain couples TRBV11-2 to TRBJ2-5; D might be TRBD1 (6 bases). Trimming removed 2 bases at V and 5 bases at J, with 15 bases between. The germline gives CDR1 SGHAT, CDR2 FQNNGV. The length of the CDR3 is 15 residues. The CDR3 spells CASSLWAGAGETQYF. The CDR3 DNA reads TGTGCCAGCAGCTTATGGGCAGGGGCAGGGGAGACCCAGTACTTC.

This clone was seen a handful of times. V is TRBV6-5 and J is TRBJ2-5; tentatively, D is TRBD2 (6 bases). The CDR3 is 14 residues long. Germline V gene sequence: CDR1 MNHEY, CDR2 SVGAGI. V lost 5 bases and J lost 4, with 14 bases in between. CDR3 in DNA: TGTGCCAGCAGTGGGGGAGGTTGGCGAGAGACCCAGTACTTC. It translates to CASSGGGWRETQYF.

This clone has just a few counts. The rearrangement links TRBV7-9 to TRBJ2-1, with TRBD2 matching over 7 bases. CDR1 and CDR2 (germline): SEHNR, FQNEAQ (reference sequence). V shed 0 bases, J shed 4 bases, and the junction held 3 bases outside the gene matches. The CDR3 has 15 residues. This CDR3 reads CASSLAGLVYNEQFF. The DNA of the CDR3 is TGTGCCAGCAGCTTAGCTGGACTAGTGTACAATGAGCAGTTCTTC. The full variable domain, in which reference TRBV7-9 and TRBJ2-1 provide the parts outside the CDR3, is DTGVSQNPRHKITKRGQNVTFRCDPISEHNRLYWYRQTLGQGPEFLTYFQNEAQLEKSRLLSDRFSAERPKGSFSTLEIQRTEQGDSAMYLCASSLAGLVYNEQFFGPGTRLTVL.

The chain combines TRBV7-8 with TRBJ2-1, with 8 bases that match TRBD1. The CDR3 contains 16 residues. After removal of 1 base from V and 4 bases from J, the junction contained 6 bases not matched to a gene. The germline V gene encodes CDR1 SGHVS and CDR2 FQNEAQ. The CDR3 is CASSLVPTGGYNEQFF. The CDR3 DNA reads TGTGCCAGCAGCTTAGTCCCCACAGGGGGTTACAATGAGCAGTTCTTC.

The chain carries TRBV4-1 and TRBJ2-2; TRBD1 might be the D (5 bases). The V gene lost 1 base and the J gene lost 6 bases, with 9 bases spanning the gap. This CDR3 region has 14 residues. The germline V gene has CDR1 MGHRA and CDR2 YSYEKL. DNA for the CDR3: TGCGCCAGCAGCCAAGGGACAAAGGCCGGGGAGCTGTTTTTT. It yields the protein CASSQGTKAGELFF.

The CDR3 loop is CASSLAGPYEQYF. DNA for the CDR3: TGTGCCAGCAGTTTGGCAGGTCCCTACGAGCAGTACTTC. The rearrangement links TRBV28 to TRBJ2-7; no clear D gene. The V end was cut by 3 bases, the J end by 2 bases, with 8 bases between. The CDR3 length is 13 residues. Germline CDR1 is MDHEN and CDR2 is SYDVKM.

V gene TRBV4-1 combines with J gene TRBJ1-4; the D gene is possibly TRBD1 (6 bases). Trimming stripped 6 bases from V and 5 bases from J, with 13 bases between. The CDR3 totals 14 residues. Germline values: CDR1 MGHRA, CDR2 YSYEKL. The CDR3 nucleotides read TGCGCCAGCAGACGATTAGGACAGAATGAAAAACTGTTTTTT. Translated, it gives CASRRLGQNEKLFF.

This clone appeared a few times. The chain recombines TRBV2 with TRBJ2-7; 7 positions match TRBD2. J lost 4 bases, V lost 3 bases, and 6 bases had no gene match. The germline CDR1 and CDR2 sequences are SNHLY and FYNNEI. CDR3 length equals 14 residues. The CDR3 nucleotides read TGTGCCAGCAGTGATGGGGGGGGAGTGTACGAGCAGTACTTC. Translated, it gives CASSDGGGVYEQYF.

V is TRBV10-3 and J is TRBJ1-5; maybe TRBD1 (5 bases). This CDR3 has 16 residues. Germline CDR1 and CDR2: ENHRY and SYGVKD. V was cut by 3 bases and J by 2 bases, with 14 bases left in between. The CDR3 DNA sequence: TGTGCCATCAGTGATTCTCAGGGAAGTCGCAATCAGCCCCAGCATTTT. Protein sequence: CAISDSQGSRNQPQHF.

The chain carries TRBV6-6 and TRBJ2-2; D is perhaps TRBD1 (6 bases). Trimming cost V 5 bases and J 7 bases, with 11 bases left between them. The CDR3 covers 13 residues. The germline gives CDR1 MNHNY, CDR2 SVGAGI (reference sequence). The DNA for the CDR3 is TGTGCCAGCAGTCCCACAGGGTTCGGGGAGCTGTTTTTT. Translation gives CASSPTGFGELFF.

The genes are TRBV9 and TRBJ1-1; tentative D call: TRBD1 (5 bases). Trimming shortened V by 2 bases and J by 6 bases, and 20 bases separated the two germline ends. Per germline, CDR1 SGDLS and CDR2 YYNGEE. The CDR3 consists of 16 residues. This chain's CDR3 is CASSVRGGGTVSEAFF. For the CDR3, the DNA is TGTGCCAGCAGCGTGAGGGGAGGCGGTACCGTATCTGAAGCTTTCTTT.

This clone was counted a few times. This chain joins TRBV6-6 and TRBJ2-5; maybe TRBD2 (5 bases). CDR3 size: 14 residues. V lost 10 bases and J lost 0, with 15 bases in between. The germline gives CDR1 MNHNY, CDR2 SVGAGI (reference sequence). CDR3 bases: TGTGCCAACCCCGCCGCCGGGAACCAAGAGACCCAGTACTTC. Translation gives CANPAAGNQETQYF.

V gene TRBV18 combines with J gene TRBJ1-1; no definite D call. The CDR3 has 13 residues. Germline V gene lookup returns CDR1 KGHSH and CDR2 LQKENI. The germline V and J ends were trimmed by 1 base and 3 bases, with 6 bases remaining between them. The CDR3 reads CASSPLEYTEAFF. DNA of the CDR3: TGTGCCAGCTCACCACTAGAGTACACTGAAGCTTTCTTT.

This clone was detected a few times. V usage is TRBV18 and J usage is TRBJ1-1; D gene unclear. V lost 1 base, J lost 6 bases, and 6 bases lay in between. Germline loops: CDR1 KGHSH, CDR2 LQKENI. The CDR3 sequence is 12 residues long. CDR3 amino acids: CASSPRVAEAFF. DNA for the CDR3: TGTGCCAGCTCACCACGCGTAGCTGAAGCTTTCTTT.

This clone was detected only a few times. The gene calls are TRBV4-3 and TRBJ1-2; 8 nucleotides line up with TRBD1. V lost 3 bases, J lost 7 bases, and 10 bases stayed unmatched. Germline-derived CDR1 and CDR2 are LGHNA and YSLEER. This CDR3 region has 15 residues. The CDR3 region is CASSQDDRGSGGYTF. The CDR3 DNA follows: TGCGCCAGCAGCCAGGACGACAGGGGAAGTGGTGGCTACACCTTC.

About this clone itself: Other DNA sequences in this specimen translate into the identical CDR3. The V call is TRBV4-2, the J call TRBJ1-1; D not resolved. V shed 0 bases and J shed 3 bases, with 5 bases lying between them. The CDR3 loop spans 13 amino acids. CDR1 and CDR2 (germline): LGHNA, YNFKEQ. The CDR3 DNA reads as TGTGCCAGCAGCCAAGATCGGGACACTGAAGCTTTCTTT. Translated: CASSQDRDTEAFF.

The V gene is TRBV5-1, the J gene TRBJ2-1; TRBD1 matches 7 bases. This CDR3 is built from 12 residues. V was pared by 4 bases and J by 12 bases, with 7 bases of the junction left unmatched. Germline V gene sequence: CDR1 SGHRS, CDR2 YFSETQ. CDR3 amino acids: CASSTTTGAQFF. Written as DNA, the CDR3 is TGCGCCAGCAGCACAACCACAGGGGCGCAGTTCTTC. Based on the CDR3 plus reference TRBV5-1 and TRBJ2-1, the full variable domain is KAGVTQTPRYLIKTRGQQVTLSCSPISGHRSVSWYQQTPGQGLQFLFEYFSETQRNKGNFPGRFSGRQFSNSRSEMNVSTLELGDSALYLCASSTTTGAQFFGPGTRLTVL.

This rearrangement joins TRBV7-3 to TRBJ2-3; 10 bases are shared with TRBD2. V was clipped by 5 bases and J by 5 bases; unmatched bases: 7. The germline CDR1 and CDR2 sequences are SGHTA and FQGTGA. CDR3 length equals 15 residues. The CDR3 nucleotides read TGTGCCAGCAGCGCAAGACTAGCGGGTGGAGATACGCAGTATTTT. Translating gives CASSARLAGGDTQYF.

V usage is TRBV5-1 and J usage is TRBJ1-2, with D tentatively TRBD1 (6 bases). CDR1 is SGHRS, CDR2 YFSETQ, per germline. The CDR3 length is 14 residues. V was shortened by 4 bases and J by 4 bases, with 14 bases between the two germline ends. The CDR3 DNA follows: TGCGCCAGCAGCACCGGGGACACCATCTATGGCTACACCTTC. Translation gives CASSTGDTIYGYTF.